Listed below are T cell receptor beta chains from one sample, sequenced in a study of cytomegalovirus exposure and HLA in healthy donors. Data came from immunoSEQ multiplex PCR; TCRdb stores just in-frame clones and leaves some out. The sample records roughly 180,000 clones, around 75% being singletons. The sequencing input was PBMCs. These receptors all come from a male donor in good health and CMV-seronegative. The CDR3 runs from the conserved cysteine through the conserved F or W. Fields, in order: CDR3 DNA, CDR3 protein, V gene, J gene, clone size, D gene. A D gene is named only where the DNA matches it firmly. Size tells how often a clone was seen (once, few, many) or the class of an expanded clone, and some rows leave it out.

cdr3_nt: TGTGCCAGCAGCCCGGACAGATCCCACGAGCAGTACTTC
cdr3_aa: CASSPDRSHEQYF
v_call: TRBV7-8
j_call: TRBJ2-7
clone_size: -
d_call: -

cdr3_nt: TGTGCCAGCAGCCCTACAGGGGGTCCCACTGAAGCTTTCTTT
cdr3_aa: CASSPTGGPTEAFF
v_call: TRBV4-2
j_call: TRBJ1-1
clone_size: -
d_call: TRBD1

cdr3_nt: TGTGCCAGCAGCCCCCGCCTCGGCTACGAGCAGTACTTC
cdr3_aa: CASSPRLGYEQYF
v_call: TRBV7-7
j_call: TRBJ2-7
clone_size: -
d_call: -

cdr3_nt: TGTGCCAGCAGCTTATTGACCTCCGGGATCGACACCATATATTTT
cdr3_aa: CASSLLTSGIDTIYF
v_call: TRBV7-2
j_call: TRBJ1-3
clone_size: once
d_call: -

cdr3_nt: TGTGCCAGCAGTTCACAACAGGGGAGCTATGGCTACACCTTC
cdr3_aa: CASSSQQGSYGYTF
v_call: TRBV28
j_call: TRBJ1-2
clone_size: -
d_call: TRBD1

cdr3_nt: TGTGCCAGCAGCTTAAGGGGCGGGATTGCAGATACGCAGTATTTT
cdr3_aa: CASSLRGGIADTQYF
v_call: TRBV7-3
j_call: TRBJ2-3
clone_size: -
d_call: -

cdr3_nt: TGTGCCAGCAGTAAAACCGGGACAGTGCAGTATTTT
cdr3_aa: CASSKTGTVQYF
v_call: TRBV28
j_call: TRBJ2-3
clone_size: -
d_call: TRBD1

cdr3_nt: TGTGCCAGTAGTAGGACAGGTCGCAACACTGAAGCTTTCTTT
cdr3_aa: CASSRTGRNTEAFF
v_call: TRBV19
j_call: TRBJ1-1
clone_size: few
d_call: TRBD1

cdr3_nt: TGTGCCAGCAGTGGAACCGGGACAGAGTTTGGGGCCGTGGGCTATGGCTACACCTTC
cdr3_aa: CASSGTGTEFGAVGYGYTF
v_call: TRBV27
j_call: TRBJ1-2
clone_size: -
d_call: TRBD1

cdr3_nt: TGCGCCAGCAGCCAACAGTCACGGGAAGAGCAGTACTTC
cdr3_aa: CASSQQSREEQYF
v_call: TRBV4-3
j_call: TRBJ2-7
clone_size: -
d_call: -

cdr3_nt: TGCGCCAGCAGCCAAGATCGGAGGGCAGATACGCAGTATTTT
cdr3_aa: CASSQDRRADTQYF
v_call: TRBV4-3
j_call: TRBJ2-3
clone_size: once
d_call: -

cdr3_nt: TGCAGCGTTGGATTTCCCCTAACCCATGGCTACACCTTC
cdr3_aa: CSVGFPLTHGYTF
v_call: TRBV29-1
j_call: TRBJ1-2
clone_size: -
d_call: -

cdr3_nt: TGCGCCAGCAGCTTGACAGGGAGCAATCAGCCCCAGCATTTT
cdr3_aa: CASSLTGSNQPQHF
v_call: TRBV5-1
j_call: TRBJ1-5
clone_size: -
d_call: -

cdr3_nt: TGCGCCAGCAACGAACAGGGGCAAGGTGGCTACACCTTT
cdr3_aa: CASNEQGQGGYTF
v_call: TRBV10-2
j_call: TRBJ1-2
clone_size: -
d_call: TRBD1

cdr3_nt: TGTGCCAGCACCTGGTGGGCAGGGGACTACAATGAGCAGTTCTTC
cdr3_aa: CASTWWAGDYNEQFF
v_call: TRBV7-2
j_call: TRBJ2-1
clone_size: -
d_call: -

cdr3_nt: TGTGCCAGCATGGGCCAGGGGCGGGTGGGGTACTTC
cdr3_aa: CASMGQGRVGYF
v_call: TRBV2
j_call: TRBJ2-7
clone_size: -
d_call: -

cdr3_nt: TGTGCCAGCACGGCCTCAGGACAGCCCCAGCATTTT
cdr3_aa: CASTASGQPQHF
v_call: TRBV2
j_call: TRBJ1-5
clone_size: few
d_call: -

cdr3_nt: TGTGCCAGCAGTGACAGGGGGCAAGGGTATGGCTACACCTTC
cdr3_aa: CASSDRGQGYGYTF
v_call: TRBV6-6
j_call: TRBJ1-2
clone_size: few
d_call: TRBD1

cdr3_nt: TGCAGTGCTAAGCTAGGTGGTGGCTACACCTTC
cdr3_aa: CSAKLGGGYTF
v_call: TRBV20-1
j_call: TRBJ1-2
clone_size: -
d_call: -

cdr3_nt: TGTGCCATCAGTGACAAGCCGGGGGGGGTACAGCCCCAGCATTTT
cdr3_aa: CAISDKPGGVQPQHF
v_call: TRBV10-3
j_call: TRBJ1-5
clone_size: few
d_call: -

cdr3_nt: TGTGCCTGGAGCACAGGGCACGTGGAGCAGTTCTTC
cdr3_aa: CAWSTGHVEQFF
v_call: TRBV30
j_call: TRBJ2-1
clone_size: -
d_call: -

cdr3_nt: TGTGCCAGCAGCGTAGGTGGGGGGAAGAGCTCCTACGAGCAGTACTTC
cdr3_aa: CASSVGGGKSSYEQYF
v_call: TRBV9
j_call: TRBJ2-7
clone_size: -
d_call: -

cdr3_nt: TGTGCCAGCAGCTTGGTGCGGGACAATGAGCAGTTCTTC
cdr3_aa: CASSLVRDNEQFF
v_call: TRBV7-3
j_call: TRBJ2-1
clone_size: -
d_call: -

cdr3_nt: TGTGCCAGCAGTGAAGCCCCGGGGTTTCGGGGCTACACCTTC
cdr3_aa: CASSEAPGFRGYTF
v_call: TRBV2
j_call: TRBJ1-2
clone_size: -
d_call: -

cdr3_nt: TGCGCCAGCAGCCTCCCGGGATCTGGAAACACCATATATTTT
cdr3_aa: CASSLPGSGNTIYF
v_call: TRBV11-3
j_call: TRBJ1-3
clone_size: -
d_call: -

cdr3_nt: TGTGCCAGCAGTGACCTGGGACAGGGGATCCTCTACGAGCAGTACTTC
cdr3_aa: CASSDLGQGILYEQYF
v_call: TRBV6-1
j_call: TRBJ2-7
clone_size: -
d_call: TRBD1

cdr3_nt: TGTGCCAGCAGCCCCCGAGGCGCCCCGGGAACCGGGGAGCTGTTTTTT
cdr3_aa: CASSPRGAPGTGELFF
v_call: TRBV9
j_call: TRBJ2-2
clone_size: -
d_call: -

cdr3_nt: TGTGCCAGCAGTGAAGAAAGGGGGCGAAGAAACACCATATATTTT
cdr3_aa: CASSEERGRRNTIYF
v_call: TRBV6-1
j_call: TRBJ1-3
clone_size: -
d_call: TRBD1

cdr3_nt: TGTGCCAGCAGTTTATCCGGGACAGGTGGCTACACCTTC
cdr3_aa: CASSLSGTGGYTF
v_call: TRBV6-5
j_call: TRBJ1-2
clone_size: -
d_call: TRBD1

cdr3_nt: TGTGCCTGGACTCCTAGCGGGAGGTCCTACAATGAGCAGTTCTTC
cdr3_aa: CAWTPSGRSYNEQFF
v_call: TRBV30
j_call: TRBJ2-1
clone_size: -
d_call: TRBD2

cdr3_nt: TGTGCCAGCAGCCCAGCGGCGGAGACCCAGTACTTC
cdr3_aa: CASSPAAETQYF
v_call: TRBV7-9
j_call: TRBJ2-5
clone_size: -
d_call: -

cdr3_nt: TGTGCTAGTGGATCCTCGAGCTCCTATAATTCACCCCTCCACTTT
cdr3_aa: CASGSSSSYNSPLHF
v_call: TRBV12-5
j_call: TRBJ1-6
clone_size: few
d_call: -

cdr3_nt: TGTGCCAGCAGCCCCAGCGGGAGGACGTACAATGAGCAGTTCTTC
cdr3_aa: CASSPSGRTYNEQFF
v_call: TRBV2
j_call: TRBJ2-1
clone_size: -
d_call: TRBD2

cdr3_nt: TGTGCCACCAGCAGAATAGATGAAGCTTTCTTT
cdr3_aa: CATSRIDEAFF
v_call: TRBV15
j_call: TRBJ1-1
clone_size: -
d_call: -

cdr3_nt: TGTGCCAGTAGTGAACTAGCGGCCGGGGGAGTCGAGCAGTACTTC
cdr3_aa: CASSELAAGGVEQYF
v_call: TRBV19
j_call: TRBJ2-7
clone_size: -
d_call: TRBD2

cdr3_nt: TGTGCCTGGGCCCTCGGGCAGGGTGGATGGGCGGCTAATGAAAAACTGTTTTTT
cdr3_aa: CAWALGQGGWAANEKLFF
v_call: TRBV30
j_call: TRBJ1-4
clone_size: once
d_call: -

cdr3_nt: TGCGCCAGCAGCCAAGAGACCGGGACTGGTCGGTATTTT
cdr3_aa: CASSQETGTGRYF
v_call: TRBV4-1
j_call: TRBJ2-3
clone_size: -
d_call: -

cdr3_nt: TGTGCCAGCAGTTACTCGGGGTCGGGGTACACTGAAGCTTTCTTT
cdr3_aa: CASSYSGSGYTEAFF
v_call: TRBV6-5
j_call: TRBJ1-1
clone_size: once
d_call: -

cdr3_nt: TGTGCCTGGAGTTTAGGGACTAGCTCTGAGCAGTTCTTC
cdr3_aa: CAWSLGTSSEQFF
v_call: TRBV30
j_call: TRBJ2-1
clone_size: -
d_call: TRBD2

cdr3_nt: TGTGCCAGCTCACGAGGTACTACCTACGAGCAGTACTTC
cdr3_aa: CASSRGTTYEQYF
v_call: TRBV18
j_call: TRBJ2-7
clone_size: -
d_call: -

cdr3_nt: TGTGCCAGCACCTTCACAGGGGGCCAAGAGACCCAGTACTTC
cdr3_aa: CASTFTGGQETQYF
v_call: TRBV28
j_call: TRBJ2-5
clone_size: -
d_call: TRBD1

cdr3_nt: TGCAGCGTTGAAGATCCCGGGAGCAGCAAGAGGGCCAATGAGCAGTTCTTC
cdr3_aa: CSVEDPGSSKRANEQFF
v_call: TRBV29-1
j_call: TRBJ2-1
clone_size: -
d_call: -

cdr3_nt: TGTGCCAGCAGTCCCCGGGAGACAGGGAGTATTGCAGCTTTCTTT
cdr3_aa: CASSPRETGSIAAFF
v_call: TRBV6-1
j_call: TRBJ1-1
clone_size: -
d_call: TRBD1

cdr3_nt: TGTGCCAGCATAACAGGACAGGGGTTACTCAACGGGGAGCTGTTTTTT
cdr3_aa: CASITGQGLLNGELFF
v_call: TRBV6-6
j_call: TRBJ2-2
clone_size: few
d_call: TRBD1

cdr3_nt: TGTGCCAGCAGCCCAACTGAAACCGGGACAGCGGGTGAGCAGTTCTTC
cdr3_aa: CASSPTETGTAGEQFF
v_call: TRBV13
j_call: TRBJ2-1
clone_size: -
d_call: -

cdr3_nt: TGTGCCAGCAGCGTAGGAGGGACACCGGCGGGTACGCAGTATTTT
cdr3_aa: CASSVGGTPAGTQYF
v_call: TRBV9
j_call: TRBJ2-3
clone_size: -
d_call: -

cdr3_nt: TGTGCCAGCAGCTTATTGCGGTCCGGGGGCACTGAAGCTTTCTTT
cdr3_aa: CASSLLRSGGTEAFF
v_call: TRBV11-1
j_call: TRBJ1-1
clone_size: -
d_call: -

cdr3_nt: TGTTCCAGCACTAAGACAGGGGGGTCTTTTGGCTACACCTTC
cdr3_aa: CSSTKTGGSFGYTF
v_call: TRBV7-9
j_call: TRBJ1-2
clone_size: -
d_call: TRBD1

cdr3_nt: TGTGCCAGTAGTAGGACAGGGCGCAACTATGGCTACACCTTC
cdr3_aa: CASSRTGRNYGYTF
v_call: TRBV19
j_call: TRBJ1-2
clone_size: -
d_call: TRBD1

cdr3_nt: TGTGCCAGCTCACCGGGGAGCGGGAGCAATCAGCCCCAGCATTTT
cdr3_aa: CASSPGSGSNQPQHF
v_call: TRBV18
j_call: TRBJ1-5
clone_size: once
d_call: -

cdr3_nt: TGTGCCTGGAGTCGGGACAGGGCCCAAAATAGCAATCAGCCCCAGCATTTT
cdr3_aa: CAWSRDRAQNSNQPQHF
v_call: TRBV30
j_call: TRBJ1-5
clone_size: -
d_call: TRBD1

cdr3_nt: TGTGCCAGCGGGCCTCCGAGCTCCTACGAGCAGTACTTC
cdr3_aa: CASGPPSSYEQYF
v_call: TRBV27
j_call: TRBJ2-7
clone_size: -
d_call: -

cdr3_nt: TGTGCTAGTGGCAATGACCCGGGGACTGAAGCTTTCTTT
cdr3_aa: CASGNDPGTEAFF
v_call: TRBV12-5
j_call: TRBJ1-1
clone_size: -
d_call: -

cdr3_nt: TGTGCCATTGGGGGGATGCCCACAGATACGCAGTATTTT
cdr3_aa: CAIGGMPTDTQYF
v_call: TRBV6-6
j_call: TRBJ2-3
clone_size: once
d_call: -

cdr3_nt: TGTGCCAGCAGAAGGACTAGCGGGAGTGGTGAGCAGTTCTTC
cdr3_aa: CASRRTSGSGEQFF
v_call: TRBV7-3
j_call: TRBJ2-1
clone_size: -
d_call: TRBD2